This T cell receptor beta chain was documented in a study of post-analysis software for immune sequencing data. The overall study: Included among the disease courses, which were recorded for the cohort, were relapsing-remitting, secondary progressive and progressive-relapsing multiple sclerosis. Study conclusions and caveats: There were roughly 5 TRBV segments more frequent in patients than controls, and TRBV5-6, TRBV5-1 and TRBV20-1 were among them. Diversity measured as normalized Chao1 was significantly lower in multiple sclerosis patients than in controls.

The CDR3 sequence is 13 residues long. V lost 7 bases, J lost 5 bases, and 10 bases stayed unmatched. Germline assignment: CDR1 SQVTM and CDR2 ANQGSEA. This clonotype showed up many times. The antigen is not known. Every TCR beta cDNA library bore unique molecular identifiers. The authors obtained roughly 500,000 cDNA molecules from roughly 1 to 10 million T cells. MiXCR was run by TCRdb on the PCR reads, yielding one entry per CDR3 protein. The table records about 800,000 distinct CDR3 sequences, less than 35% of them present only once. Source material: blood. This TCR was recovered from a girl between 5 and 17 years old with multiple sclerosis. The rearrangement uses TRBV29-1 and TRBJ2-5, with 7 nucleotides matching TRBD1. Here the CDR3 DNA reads TGCAGCGCAGGTGCAGGGGGTTTGGAGACCCAGTACTTC. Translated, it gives CSAGAGGLETQYF. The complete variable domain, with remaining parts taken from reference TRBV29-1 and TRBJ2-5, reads SAVISQKPSRDICQRGTSLTIQCQVDSQVTMMFWYRQQPGQSLTLIATANQGSEATYESGFVIDKFPISRPNLTFSTLTVSNMSPEDSSIYLCSAGAGGLETQYFGPGTRLLVL.